The next 6 T cell receptor beta chains were all read from a single sample in a study of OX40 agonist ivuxolimab in advanced cancers. The table came from immunoSEQ multiplex PCR; TCRdb's copy has only in-frame clones and leaves some out. The sample contains 30,000 to 35,000 clones, around 80% of which appear only once. The sequencing here drew on CD4+ or CD8+ T cells sorted from blood, taken in a trial of the OX40 agonist ivuxolimab. These receptors originate from an adult with an advanced solid tumor such as melanoma, head and neck, liver or kidney cancer.

This clone showed up just a few times. This rearrangement joins TRBV28 to TRBJ1-5; D might be TRBD1 (5 bases). The germline V gene encodes CDR1 MDHEN and CDR2 SYDVKM. The CDR3 totals 15 residues. V was shortened by 3 bases and J by 4 bases, with 13 bases between the two germline ends. CDR3 sequence: CASSLTAGENQPQHF. CDR3 DNA: TGTGCCAGCAGTTTGACAGCTGGAGAGAATCAGCCCCAGCATTTT. Full variable domain (rest looked up from reference TRBV28 and TRBJ1-5): DVKVTQSSRYLVKRTGEKVFLECVQDMDHENMFWYRQDPGLGLRLIYFSYDVKMKEKGDIPEGYSVSREKKERFSLILESASTNQTSMYLCASSLTAGENQPQHFGDGTRLSIL.

CDR3 region: CASSGLADLSGANVLTF. The CDR3 DNA reads TGTGCCAGCAGCGGACTAGCGGACCTCTCTGGGGCCAACGTCCTGACTTTC. V is TRBV2 and J is TRBJ2-6; 10 nucleotides line up with TRBD2. Germline V lookup: CDR1 SNHLY, CDR2 FYNNEI. V was clipped by 6 bases and J by 0 bases; unmatched bases: 5. The CDR3 has 17 residues.

The chain links TRBV15 to TRBJ1-2; maybe TRBD1 (5 bases). Germline V CDR1 and CDR2: LNHNV, YYDKDF (reference sequence). Trimming pared 2 bases from V and 5 bases from J, leaving 12 bases between. The CDR3 length is 14 residues. CDR3 sequence: CATSRRQPSYGYTF. In nucleotides, the CDR3 is TGTGCCACCAGCAGACGACAGCCTTCTTATGGCTACACCTTC. The full variable domain, with the rest looked up from reference TRBV15 and TRBJ1-2, is DAMVIQNPRYQVTQFGKPVTLSCSQTLNHNVMYWYQQKSSQAPKLLFHYYDKDFNNEADTPDNFQSRRPNTSFCFLDIRSPGLGDTAMYLCATSRRQPSYGYTFGSGTRLTVV.

A few counts support this clone. The chain employs TRBV6-1 and TRBJ2-2; D remains ambiguous. Trimming took off 6 bases at V and 4 bases at J, with 3 bases between the two ends. Germline V gene sequence: CDR1 MNHNS, CDR2 SASEGT. CDR3 size: 11 residues. This CDR3 reads CASRGTGELFF. The CDR3, as DNA: TGTGCCAGCAGGGGCACCGGGGAGCTGTTTTTT.

The sample holds one count of this clone. The genes are TRBV11-2 and TRBJ2-7; D gene uncertain. Germline V gene data show CDR1 as SGHAT and CDR2 as FQNNGV. Trimming shortened V by 1 base and J by 4 bases, and 8 bases separated the two germline ends. The CDR3 consists of 13 residues. CDR3 loop: CASSLGLRYEQYF. CDR3 sequence (DNA): TGTGCCAGCAGCTTAGGTCTTCGGTACGAGCAGTACTTC.

The chain has TRBV7-9 and TRBJ2-2; no clear D gene. Deletions cut 8 bases from V and 8 bases from J, with 9 bases between. Germline V gene lookup returns CDR1 SEHNR and CDR2 FQNEAQ (reference sequence). CDR3 length: 11 residues. The CDR3 loop reads CASPEKGELFF. The CDR3 DNA reads TGTGCCAGCCCTGAGAAAGGGGAGCTGTTTTTT.